This is a list of T cell receptor beta chains from one sample in a study of blood T cell repertoires in COVID-19. Only in-frame clones appear in the TCRdb table, and some are missing; sequencing was by immunoSEQ multiplex PCR. The data show 120,000 to 150,000 clones, just under 90% seen once. The sample consisted of peripheral blood. The source of these receptors is an elderly woman with acute or convalescent COVID-19. Each CDR3 is given without its conserved first and last residue. The order of the fields is V gene, J gene, CDR3 protein.

v_gene: TRBV18; j_gene: TRBJ1-2; CDR3aa: ASSPQSAGAYGYT
v_gene: TRBV9; j_gene: TRBJ1-4; CDR3aa: ASSVAGGGEKLF
v_gene: TRBV6-5; j_gene: TRBJ1-1; CDR3aa: ASTPPGNTEAF
v_gene: TRBV29-1; j_gene: TRBJ1-1; CDR3aa: SSDGGAGTEAF
v_gene: TRBV6-5; j_gene: TRBJ1-2; CDR3aa: ASNRDRFGYGYT
v_gene: TRBV7-3; j_gene: TRBJ2-5; CDR3aa: ASSREAGGRETQY
v_gene: TRBV27; j_gene: TRBJ1-5; CDR3aa: ASRTTGKGQPQH
v_gene: TRBV11-2; j_gene: TRBJ1-2; CDR3aa: ASSLGQNYGYT
v_gene: TRBV15; j_gene: TRBJ1-5; CDR3aa: ATSTPQGQYYSNQPQH
v_gene: TRBV5-1; j_gene: TRBJ1-2; CDR3aa: ASSFYRDSGGYT
v_gene: TRBV6-1; j_gene: TRBJ1-1; CDR3aa: ASSDGQGPNTEAF
v_gene: TRBV6-5; j_gene: TRBJ1-4; CDR3aa: ASSSGRGWTNEKLF
v_gene: TRBV7-9; j_gene: TRBJ1-1; CDR3aa: ASSLVGRGYTEAF
v_gene: TRBV10-1; j_gene: TRBJ2-1; CDR3aa: ASSESISVNEQF
v_gene: TRBV19; j_gene: TRBJ1-1; CDR3aa: ASRYEGSRREAF
v_gene: TRBV7-9; j_gene: TRBJ1-1; CDR3aa: ASSDGQITLNPEAF
v_gene: TRBV30; j_gene: TRBJ1-3; CDR3aa: AWSFRGNTIY
v_gene: TRBV6-1; j_gene: TRBJ1-4; CDR3aa: ASSDPPREKLF
v_gene: TRBV9; j_gene: TRBJ2-1; CDR3aa: ASSGPRVQQF
v_gene: TRBV18; j_gene: TRBJ2-3; CDR3aa: ASSSTHRGTDTQY
v_gene: TRBV6-6; j_gene: TRBJ1-2; CDR3aa: ASRDGTLYGYT
v_gene: TRBV5-1; j_gene: TRBJ1-1; CDR3aa: ASSHLPGQGRNTEAF
v_gene: TRBV2; j_gene: TRBJ1-4; CDR3aa: ASSEAVGSSLF
v_gene: TRBV5-1; j_gene: TRBJ1-1; CDR3aa: ASSLDRGRAEAF
v_gene: TRBV27; j_gene: TRBJ2-2; CDR3aa: ASSLGQGPPGELF
v_gene: TRBV7-6; j_gene: TRBJ1-1; CDR3aa: ASSTGRNTEAF
v_gene: TRBV2; j_gene: TRBJ2-5; CDR3aa: ASSETPRGSKGTQY
v_gene: TRBV30; j_gene: TRBJ1-3; CDR3aa: AWGQGFGTIY
v_gene: TRBV11-1; j_gene: TRBJ1-2; CDR3aa: ASSSGQGTYGYT
v_gene: TRBV2; j_gene: TRBJ1-1; CDR3aa: ASRRQAGTEAF
v_gene: TRBV29-1; j_gene: TRBJ1-2; CDR3aa: SVGFSRDSNHGYT
v_gene: TRBV6-5; j_gene: TRBJ1-3; CDR3aa: ASYKPSSGNTIY
v_gene: TRBV6-5; j_gene: TRBJ1-3; CDR3aa: ASSPGRPVNTIY
v_gene: TRBV7-9; j_gene: TRBJ1-2; CDR3aa: ASSIGTGDGYT
v_gene: TRBV5-1; j_gene: TRBJ2-2; CDR3aa: ASSLDTSKGGELF
v_gene: TRBV9; j_gene: TRBJ2-1; CDR3aa: ASSVEGTPYNEQF
v_gene: TRBV7-9; j_gene: TRBJ2-5; CDR3aa: ASSFSTGELQETQY